The next 3 T cell receptor beta chains were all read from a single sample in a study of control samples from healthy donors and cancer patients. Repertoires were generated with immunoSEQ multiplex PCR, while TCRdb's copy carries only in-frame clones and drops some. The table includes just under 150,000 clones, more than 85% detected once. Specimen: blood. These receptors were collected from a man aged 30-40 years in good health.

This clone was detected a few times. The J gene is TRBJ1-1, the V gene TRBV21-1; no check of the table's D call, TRBD1, against the DNA was made. TRBV21-1 is given as a pseudogene. The CDR3 loop spans 17 amino acids. The CDR3 DNA sequence: TGTGCCAGCAGCACCACGGGACATTGGCATTCGAACACTGAAGCTTTCTTT. Translating gives CASSTTGHWHSNTEAFF.

This clone was recorded only once. V usage is TRBV6-1 and J usage is TRBJ2-3, with 8 bases aligning to TRBD2. From germline, CDR1 is MNHNS and CDR2 SASEGT. The CDR3 spans 19 residues. The V gene end was trimmed by 0 bases and the J gene end by 0 bases; junction bases not matched to a gene: 11. CDR3 sequence: CASSEAAAGGLASTDTQYF. Here the CDR3 DNA reads TGTGCCAGCAGTGAAGCTGCGGCGGGGGGCCTAGCTAGCACAGATACGCAGTATTTT.

The chain recombines TRBV7-9 with TRBJ2-1; 10 bases match TRBD2. V was clipped by 2 bases and J by 2 bases; unmatched bases: 3. The CDR3 sequence is 16 residues long. Germline CDR1 and CDR2: SEHNR and FQNEAQ (reference sequence). The CDR3 protein is CASSLTSGVTYNEQFF. CDR3 coding DNA: TGTGCCAGCAGCTTAACTAGCGGGGTAACCTACAATGAGCAGTTCTTC.